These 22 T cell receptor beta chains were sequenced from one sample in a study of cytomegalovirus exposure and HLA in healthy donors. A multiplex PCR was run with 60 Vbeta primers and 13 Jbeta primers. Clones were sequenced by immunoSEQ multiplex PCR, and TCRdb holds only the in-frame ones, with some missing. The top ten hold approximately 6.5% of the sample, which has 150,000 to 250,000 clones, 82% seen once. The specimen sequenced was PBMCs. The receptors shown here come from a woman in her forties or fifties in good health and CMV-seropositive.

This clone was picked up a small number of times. CDR3 coding DNA: TGTGCCAGCAGCGTAAGTCCTCCCACTTACGAGCAGTACTTC. Amino acid sequence: CASSVSPPTYEQYF. V and J are TRBV11-2 and TRBJ2-7; unclear D gene. V lost 5 bases and J 4 bases, leaving 15 bases between the germline ends. There are 14 residues in the CDR3. The germline V gene has CDR1 SGHAT and CDR2 FQNNGV.

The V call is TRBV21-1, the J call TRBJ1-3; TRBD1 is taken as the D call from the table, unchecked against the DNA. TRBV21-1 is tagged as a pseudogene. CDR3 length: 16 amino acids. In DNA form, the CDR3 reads TGTGCCAGCAGCCCCCTGAGGCAAGGGGCTGGAAACACCATATATTTT. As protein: CASSPLRQGAGNTIYF.

The CDR3 region has the DNA TGTGCCAGCAGAGACCCGGGACAGAGCCCCTACGAGCAGTACTTC. Protein: CASRDPGQSPYEQYF. This chain uses TRBV6-5 with TRBJ2-7, with 7 bases identical to TRBD1. V lost 6 bases and J lost 2; bases outside the gene matches: 10. CDR1 is MNHEY, CDR2 SVGAGI, per germline. The CDR3 totals 15 residues.

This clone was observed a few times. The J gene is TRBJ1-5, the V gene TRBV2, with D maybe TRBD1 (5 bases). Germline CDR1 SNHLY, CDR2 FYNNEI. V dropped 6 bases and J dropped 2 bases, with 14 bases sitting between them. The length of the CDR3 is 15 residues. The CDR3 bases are TGTGCCAGCAGAGGAGACAGCTTTGGCAATCAGCCCCAGCATTTT. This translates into CASRGDSFGNQPQHF.

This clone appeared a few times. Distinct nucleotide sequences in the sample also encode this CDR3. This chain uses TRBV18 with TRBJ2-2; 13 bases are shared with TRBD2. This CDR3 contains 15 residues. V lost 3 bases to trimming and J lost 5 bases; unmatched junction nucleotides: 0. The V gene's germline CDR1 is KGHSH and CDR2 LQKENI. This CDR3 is CASSPGLAGTGELFF. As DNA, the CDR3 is TGTGCCAGCTCACCGGGACTAGCGGGGACCGGGGAGCTGTTTTTT.

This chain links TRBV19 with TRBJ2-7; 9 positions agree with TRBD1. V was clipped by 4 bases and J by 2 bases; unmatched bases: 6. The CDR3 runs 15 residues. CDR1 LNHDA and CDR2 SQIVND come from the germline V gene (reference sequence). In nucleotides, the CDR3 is TGTGCCAGTAGTACCGACAGGGGGGGACCCTACGAGCAGTACTTC. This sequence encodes CASSTDRGGPYEQYF.

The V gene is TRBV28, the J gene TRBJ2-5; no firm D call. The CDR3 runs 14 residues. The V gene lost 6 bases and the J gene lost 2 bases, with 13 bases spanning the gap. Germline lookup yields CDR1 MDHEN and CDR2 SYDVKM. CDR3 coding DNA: TGTGCCAGCAGGCCTCCTATAGCTCAAGAGACCCAGTACTTC. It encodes CASRPPIAQETQYF.

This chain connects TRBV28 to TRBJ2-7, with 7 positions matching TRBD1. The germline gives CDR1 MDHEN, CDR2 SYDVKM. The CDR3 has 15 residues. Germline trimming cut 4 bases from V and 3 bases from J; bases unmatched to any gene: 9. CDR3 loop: CASSSAGTDLYEQYF. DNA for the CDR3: TGTGCCAGCAGTTCCGCCGGGACAGATCTCTACGAGCAGTACTTC.

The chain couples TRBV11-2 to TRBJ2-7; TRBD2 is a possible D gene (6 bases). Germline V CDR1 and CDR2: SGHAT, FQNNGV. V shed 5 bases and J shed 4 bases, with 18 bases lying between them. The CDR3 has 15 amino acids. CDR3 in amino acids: CASSPRRGIEYEQYF. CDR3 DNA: TGTGCCAGCAGCCCCCGACGGGGGATCGAGTACGAGCAGTACTTC.

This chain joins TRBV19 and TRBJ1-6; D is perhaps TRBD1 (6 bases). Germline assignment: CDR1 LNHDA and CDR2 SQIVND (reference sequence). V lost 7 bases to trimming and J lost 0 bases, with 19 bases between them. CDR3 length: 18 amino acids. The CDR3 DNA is TGTGCCAGTATCACCTTCAAGGACAGATTCTCCTATAATTCACCCCTCCACTTT. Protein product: CASITFKDRFSYNSPLHF.

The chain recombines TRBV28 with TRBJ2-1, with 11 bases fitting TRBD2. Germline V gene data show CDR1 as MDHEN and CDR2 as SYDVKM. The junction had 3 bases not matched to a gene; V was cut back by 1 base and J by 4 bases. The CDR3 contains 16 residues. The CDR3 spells CASSLYLAGGYNEQFF. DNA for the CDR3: TGTGCCAGCAGTTTATACCTAGCGGGAGGTTACAATGAGCAGTTCTTC.

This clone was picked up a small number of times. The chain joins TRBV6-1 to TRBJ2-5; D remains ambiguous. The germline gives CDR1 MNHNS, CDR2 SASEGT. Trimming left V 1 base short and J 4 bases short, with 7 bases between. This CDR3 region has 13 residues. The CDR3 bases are TGTGCCAGCAGTGAAGGAGAGGTAGAGACCCAGTACTTC. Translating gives CASSEGEVETQYF.

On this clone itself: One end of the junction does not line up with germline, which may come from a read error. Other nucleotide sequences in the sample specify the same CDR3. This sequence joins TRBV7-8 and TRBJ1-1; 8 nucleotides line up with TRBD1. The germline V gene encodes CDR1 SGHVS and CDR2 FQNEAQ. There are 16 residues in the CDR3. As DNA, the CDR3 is TGTGCCAGTAGCTTACAGGCAGGGGGCCTGAACACTGAAGCTTTCTTT. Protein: CASSLQAGGLNTEAFF.

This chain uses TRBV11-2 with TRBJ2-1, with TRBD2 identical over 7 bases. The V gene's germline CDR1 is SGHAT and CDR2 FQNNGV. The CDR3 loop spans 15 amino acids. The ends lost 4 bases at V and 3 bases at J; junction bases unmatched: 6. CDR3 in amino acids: CASSSFSGNYNEQFF. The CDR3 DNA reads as TGTGCCAGCAGCTCGTTCAGCGGGAACTACAATGAGCAGTTCTTC.

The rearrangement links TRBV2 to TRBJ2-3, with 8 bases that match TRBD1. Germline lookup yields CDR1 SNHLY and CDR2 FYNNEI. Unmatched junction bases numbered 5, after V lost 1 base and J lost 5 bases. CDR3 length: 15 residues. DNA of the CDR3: TGTGCCAGCAGTGAAGGCCCAGGGGGCAAAGATACGCAGTATTTT. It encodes CASSEGPGGKDTQYF.

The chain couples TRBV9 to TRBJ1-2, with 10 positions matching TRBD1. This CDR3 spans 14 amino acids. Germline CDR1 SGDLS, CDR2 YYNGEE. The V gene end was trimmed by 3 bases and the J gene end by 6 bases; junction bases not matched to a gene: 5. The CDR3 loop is CASSGDRGWDGYTF. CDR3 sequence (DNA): TGTGCCAGCAGCGGGGACAGGGGCTGGGATGGCTACACCTTC.

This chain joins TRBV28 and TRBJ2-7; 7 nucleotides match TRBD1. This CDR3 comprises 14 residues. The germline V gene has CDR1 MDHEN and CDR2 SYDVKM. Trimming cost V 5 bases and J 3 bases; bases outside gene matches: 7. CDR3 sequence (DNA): TGTGCCAGCAGTCCCCGACAGGGTTTCTACGAGCAGTACTTC. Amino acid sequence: CASSPRQGFYEQYF.

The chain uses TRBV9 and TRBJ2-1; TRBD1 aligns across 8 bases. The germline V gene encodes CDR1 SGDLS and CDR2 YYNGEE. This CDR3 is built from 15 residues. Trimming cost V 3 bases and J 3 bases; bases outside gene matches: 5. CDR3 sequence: CASSGGQDLYNEQFF. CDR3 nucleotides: TGTGCCAGCAGCGGGGGACAGGATCTCTACAATGAGCAGTTCTTC.

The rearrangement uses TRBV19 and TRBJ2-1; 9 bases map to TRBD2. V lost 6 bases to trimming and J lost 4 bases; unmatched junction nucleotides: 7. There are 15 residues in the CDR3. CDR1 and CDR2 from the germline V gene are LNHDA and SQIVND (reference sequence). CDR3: CASRRGGLGYNEQFF. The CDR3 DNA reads TGTGCCAGTAGGCGGGGGGGACTGGGGTACAATGAGCAGTTCTTC.

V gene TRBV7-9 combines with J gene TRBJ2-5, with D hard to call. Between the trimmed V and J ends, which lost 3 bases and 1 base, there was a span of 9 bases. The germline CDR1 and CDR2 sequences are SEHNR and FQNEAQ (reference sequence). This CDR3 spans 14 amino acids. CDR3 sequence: CASSLGRIQETQYF. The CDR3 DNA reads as TGTGCCAGCAGCTTGGGCAGGATCCAAGAGACCCAGTACTTC.

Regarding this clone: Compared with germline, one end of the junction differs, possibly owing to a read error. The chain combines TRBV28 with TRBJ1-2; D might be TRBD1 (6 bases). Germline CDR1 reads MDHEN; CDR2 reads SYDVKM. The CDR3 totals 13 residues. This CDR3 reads CASRLQGNVGYTF. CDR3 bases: TGTGCCAGCCGTTTACAGGGAAACGTTGGCTACACCTTC.

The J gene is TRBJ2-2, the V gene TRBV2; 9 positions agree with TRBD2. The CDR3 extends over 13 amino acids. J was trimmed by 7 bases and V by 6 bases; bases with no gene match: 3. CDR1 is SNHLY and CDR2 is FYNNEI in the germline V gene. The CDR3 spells CASRASGVGELFF. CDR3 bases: TGTGCCAGCAGGGCTAGCGGGGTCGGGGAGCTGTTTTTT.